This entry lists 15 T cell receptor beta chains sequenced from one sample in a study of regulatory T cells in long-lasting Graves disease. Regarding time point: newly diagnosed GD, antithyroid drugs for less than 3 months. After RNA was extracted from PBMCs, the TCR library was made from it. Arm-PCR of CDR3 regions and iRepertoire HTBI primers were used to build TCR beta libraries. One entry per CDR3 protein results from TCRdb running MiXCR on the multiplex PCR reads. Of roughly 500,000 distinct CDR3 sequences in the sample, roughly 14% are singletons; the top ten hold about 10%. The same specimen was also included in a second study, on T cells in Graves' hyperthyroidism and ophthalmopathy.

Sequencing was performed on peripheral blood mononuclear cells (PBMCs), taken at new diagnosis, from a patient treated with antithyroid drugs. The source of these receptors is a man aged 30-40 years with Graves disease.

The chain recombines TRBV20-1 with TRBJ2-7; 11 positions match TRBD2. The length of the CDR3 is 14 residues. The V gene's germline CDR1 is DFQATT and CDR2 SNEGSKA (reference sequence). V lost 6 bases to trimming and J lost 4 bases; unmatched junction nucleotides: 8. As DNA, the CDR3 is TGCAGTGCCGAATCCGGGACTAGCGGTTACGAGCAGTACTTC. Translating it yields CSAESGTSGYEQYF.

The chain recombines TRBV20-1 with TRBJ1-5; D gene ambiguous. The CDR3 is 16 amino acids. Germline CDR1 DFQATT, CDR2 SNEGSKA (reference sequence). Trimming removed 4 bases from V and 2 bases from J, with 18 bases in between. CDR3 protein: CSAISRSAYRNQPQHF. Here the CDR3 DNA reads TGCAGTGCTATTAGTCGGAGCGCCTACCGCAATCAGCCCCAGCATTTT.

This clonotype was picked up many times. The chain employs TRBV5-1 and TRBJ2-4; D unresolved. The CDR3 loop spans 15 amino acids. CDR1 SGHRS and CDR2 YFSETQ come from the germline V gene. Between the trimmed V and J ends, which lost 2 bases and 0 bases, there was a span of 9 bases. The DNA for the CDR3 is TGCGCCAGCAGCTTAGGTGGATTAGCCAAAAACATTCAGTACTTC. Translated, it gives CASSLGGLAKNIQYF.

The table lists this clonotype with many counts. The chain is built from TRBV20-1 and TRBJ2-3; 16 bases fit TRBD2. CDR1 DFQATT and CDR2 SNEGSKA come from the germline V gene (reference sequence). The CDR3 has 18 residues. With 6 bases clipped from V and 1 base from J, the junction kept 10 bases outside the gene matches. The CDR3 loop is CSAPGLAGGLKGTDTQYF. The CDR3 DNA reads as TGCAGTGCCCCGGGACTAGCGGGAGGGCTAAAAGGCACAGATACGCAGTATTTT.

In this sample, this clonotype turned up many times. The chain has TRBV7-2 and TRBJ1-6; D ambiguous. CDR1 is SGHTA, CDR2 FQGNSA, per germline. The CDR3 is made up of 14 amino acids. Trimming left V 6 bases short and J 13 bases short, with 19 bases between. The CDR3 DNA sequence: TGTGCCAGCAGATCTAGGCTCCTGGGAAGTCCCCTCCACTTT. As protein: CASRSRLLGSPLHF.

Note on this clonotype: Possible read error: a much larger clone is one base away. The J gene is TRBJ1-1, the V gene TRBV10-3; the D gene is possibly TRBD1 (5 bases). The V end lost 3 bases, the J end lost 3 bases, and 17 bases lay between the germline ends. The CDR3 has 16 amino acids. Germline CDR1 ENHRY, CDR2 SYGVKD. The CDR3 sequence is CAISDPRVNMYTEAFF. In nucleotides, the CDR3 is TGTGCCATCAGTGACCCCAGGGTAAATATGTACACTGAAGCTTTCTTT.

This clonotype was seen ten or more times. The J gene is TRBJ2-1, the V gene TRBV2; D is unresolved. V lost 3 bases, J lost 9 bases, and 12 bases lay in between. The germline V gene has CDR1 SNHLY and CDR2 FYNNEI. This CDR3 comprises 13 residues. DNA for the CDR3: TGTGCCAGCAGTGAGGGCCAGCCTAGTGAGCAGTTCTTC. Translating it yields CASSEGQPSEQFF.

Concerning this clonotype: One end of the junction is discordant with germline, which a read error may explain. The chain combines TRBV7-9 with TRBJ2-7; 8 bases fit TRBD2. The CDR3 has 16 residues. CDR1 and CDR2 (germline): SEHNR, FQNEAQ (reference sequence). CDR3 DNA: TGCGCCAGCAGCCACCTCCCCGGGACTAGGAGGTACGAGCAGTACTTC. Translation: CASSHLPGTRRYEQYF.

In its sample, this clonotype was seen many times. The chain recombines TRBV5-1 with TRBJ2-3, with 14 nucleotides matching TRBD2. CDR1 is SGHRS, CDR2 YFSETQ, per germline. The trim removed 3 bases at V and 0 bases at J, leaving 6 bases unmatched. The CDR3 contains 18 residues. DNA of the CDR3: TGCGCCAGCAGCTCGCTGACTAGCGGGAGGGCAAGCACAGATACGCAGTATTTT. This translates into CASSSLTSGRASTDTQYF.

This clonotype was recorded a few times. One end of the junction fails to match germline, which may point to a read error. This sequence joins TRBV2 and TRBJ2-2; 9 bases fit TRBD2. Germline CDR1 and CDR2: SNHLY and FYNNEI. The CDR3 runs to 14 residues. CDR3 sequence (DNA): TGTGCCAGTTCTCGGACTAGCGCGCCCGGGGAGCTGGTTTTT. Amino acid sequence: CASSRTSAPGELVF.

This clonotype was observed a handful of times. The chain recombines TRBV12-3 or TRBV12-4 with TRBJ2-7; maybe TRBD2 (6 bases). The V end lost 1 base, the J end lost 2 bases, and 9 bases lay between the germline ends. The CDR3 is 14 amino acids. The CDR3, as DNA: TGTGCCAGCAGTTTAGTCGGGAGACCCTACGAGCAGTACTTC. Its translation is CASSLVGRPYEQYF.

This clonotype was picked up many times. This chain connects TRBV6-1 to TRBJ1-2; possible D gene TRBD1, 5 bases. Germline CDR1 MNHNS, CDR2 SASEGT. There are 12 residues in the CDR3. The CDR3 reads CVVEGARYGYTF. For the CDR3, the DNA is TGTGTCGTCGAAGGGGCGAGATATGGCTACACCTTC.

This clonotype occurred many times. The chain uses TRBV27 and TRBJ1-4; no firm D call. V lost 6 bases to trimming and J lost 7 bases, with 12 bases between them. This CDR3 is 13 amino acids long. Germline V gene data show CDR1 as MNHEY and CDR2 as SMNVEV (reference sequence). The CDR3 coding sequence is TGTGCCAGCAGCAACCTCGAGGTTGAAAAACTGTTTTTT. This encodes CASSNLEVEKLFF.

This clonotype was seen only once. Here the CDR3 reads CSVHQPGDGYTF. The DNA of the CDR3 is TGCAGCGTCCATCAGCCCGGGGATGGCTACACCTTC. V is TRBV29-1 and J is TRBJ1-2, with no clear D. The CDR3 is made up of 12 amino acids. The V end lost 6 bases, the J end lost 6 bases, and 14 bases lay between the germline ends. CDR1 is SQVTM, CDR2 ANQGSEA, per germline. Drawing the rest from reference TRBV29-1 and TRBJ1-2, the complete variable domain is SAVISQKPSRDICQRGTSLTIQCQVDSQVTMMFWYRQQPGQSLTLIATANQGSEATYESGFVIDKFPISRPNLTFSTLTVSNMSPEDSSIYLCSVHQPGDGYTFGSGTRLTVV.

This clonotype was seen many times. J is TRBJ2-3 and V is TRBV10-3; 9 nucleotides line up with TRBD2. V was clipped by 5 bases and J by 5 bases; unmatched bases: 8. The CDR3 runs 15 residues. The germline CDR1 and CDR2 sequences are ENHRY and SYGVKD. The CDR3 region has the DNA TGTGCCATCAGTAAATTCGCGGGAGGGATAGATACGCAGTATTTT. Translation gives CAISKFAGGIDTQYF.